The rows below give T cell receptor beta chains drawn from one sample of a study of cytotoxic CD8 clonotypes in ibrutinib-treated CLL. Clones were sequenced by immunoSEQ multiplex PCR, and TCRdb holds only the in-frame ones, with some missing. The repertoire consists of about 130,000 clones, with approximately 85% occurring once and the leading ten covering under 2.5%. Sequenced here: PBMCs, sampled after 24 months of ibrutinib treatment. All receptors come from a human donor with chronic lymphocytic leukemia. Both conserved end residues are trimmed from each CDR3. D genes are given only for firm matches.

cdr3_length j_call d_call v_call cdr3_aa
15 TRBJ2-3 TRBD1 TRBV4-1 ASSQVARGQRTDTQY
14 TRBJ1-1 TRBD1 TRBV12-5 ASGLVLGQGVDEAF
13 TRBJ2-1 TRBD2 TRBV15 ATAKTSGSFNEQF
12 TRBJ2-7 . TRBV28 ASSGAGSSYEQY
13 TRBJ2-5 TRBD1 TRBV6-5 ASIPTGNRGETQY
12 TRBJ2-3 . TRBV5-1 ASSTLAGTDTQY
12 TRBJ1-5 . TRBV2 ASQVRYSNQPQH
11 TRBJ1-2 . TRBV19 ASSIGQLYGYT
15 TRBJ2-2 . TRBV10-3 AISEGVMVSDTGELF
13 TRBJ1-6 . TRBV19 ASRSEGLNNSPLH
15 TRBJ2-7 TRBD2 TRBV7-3 ASILLGNKRGPGEQY
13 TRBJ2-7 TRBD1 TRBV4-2 ASSQGTGVQYEQY
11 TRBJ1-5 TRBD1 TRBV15 ATSKDRNQPQH
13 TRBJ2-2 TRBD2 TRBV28 ASIEGGLATGELF
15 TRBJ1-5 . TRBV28 ASSLGPADIPEEPQH
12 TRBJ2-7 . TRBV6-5 ASSYSPGPYEQY
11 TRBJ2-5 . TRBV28 ASSKYRQETQY
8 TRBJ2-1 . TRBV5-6 ASRGNEQF
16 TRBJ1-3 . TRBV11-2 ASSLGLGGGVLTNTIY
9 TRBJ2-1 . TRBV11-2 ASSLGGEQF
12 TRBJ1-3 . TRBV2 ASSPLFTGNTIY
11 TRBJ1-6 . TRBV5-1 ASSLIVDSPLH
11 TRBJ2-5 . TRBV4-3 ASSQGTAETQY
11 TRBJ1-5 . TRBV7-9 ASSLAVRQPQH
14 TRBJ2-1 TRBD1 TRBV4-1 ASSQYQGADYNEQF
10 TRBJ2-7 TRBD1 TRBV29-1 SGQGAFYEQY
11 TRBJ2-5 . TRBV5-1 ASSLGRKETQY
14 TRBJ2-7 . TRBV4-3 ASSQDLTGPSYEQY
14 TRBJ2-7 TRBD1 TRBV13 ASSRRTGIISYEQY